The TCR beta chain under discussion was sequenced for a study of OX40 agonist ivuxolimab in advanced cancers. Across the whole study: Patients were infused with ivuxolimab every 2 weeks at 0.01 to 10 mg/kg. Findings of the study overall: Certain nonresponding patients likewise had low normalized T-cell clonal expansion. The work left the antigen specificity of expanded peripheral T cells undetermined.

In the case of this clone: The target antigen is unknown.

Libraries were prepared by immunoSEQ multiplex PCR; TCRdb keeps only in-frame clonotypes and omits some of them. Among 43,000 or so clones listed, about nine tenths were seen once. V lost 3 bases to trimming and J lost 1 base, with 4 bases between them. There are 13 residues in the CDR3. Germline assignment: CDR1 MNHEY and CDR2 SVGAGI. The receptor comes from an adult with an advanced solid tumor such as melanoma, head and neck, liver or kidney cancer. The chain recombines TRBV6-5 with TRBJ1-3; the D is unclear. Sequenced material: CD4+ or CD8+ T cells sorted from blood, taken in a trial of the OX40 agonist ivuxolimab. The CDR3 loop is CASSYGSGNTIYF. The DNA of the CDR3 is TGTGCCAGCAGTTATGGATCTGGAAACACCATATATTTT.